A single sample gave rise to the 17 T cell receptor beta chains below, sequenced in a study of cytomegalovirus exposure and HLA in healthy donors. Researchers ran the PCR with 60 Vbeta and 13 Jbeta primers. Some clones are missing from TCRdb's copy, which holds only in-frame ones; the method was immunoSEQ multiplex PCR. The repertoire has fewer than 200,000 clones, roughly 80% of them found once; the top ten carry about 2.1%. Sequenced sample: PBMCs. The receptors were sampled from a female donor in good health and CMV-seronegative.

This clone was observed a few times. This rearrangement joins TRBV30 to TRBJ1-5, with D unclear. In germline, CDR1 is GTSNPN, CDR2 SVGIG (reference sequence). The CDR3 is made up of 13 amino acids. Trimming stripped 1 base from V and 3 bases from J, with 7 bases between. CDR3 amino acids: CAWSGDINQPQHF. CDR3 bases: TGTGCCTGGAGTGGAGACATCAATCAGCCCCAGCATTTT. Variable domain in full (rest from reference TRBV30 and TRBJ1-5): SQTIHQWPATLVQPVGSPLSLECTVEGTSNPNLYWYRQAAGRGLQLLFYSVGIGQISSEVPQNLSASRPQDRQFILSSKKLLLSDSGFYLCAWSGDINQPQHFGDGTRLSIL.

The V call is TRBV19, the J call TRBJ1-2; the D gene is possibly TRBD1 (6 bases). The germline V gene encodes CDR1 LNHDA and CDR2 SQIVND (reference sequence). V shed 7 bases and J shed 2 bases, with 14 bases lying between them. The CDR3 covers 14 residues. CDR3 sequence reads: CASTSGVTNYGYTF. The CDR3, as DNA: TGTGCCAGTACTTCAGGGGTAACCAACTATGGCTACACCTTC.

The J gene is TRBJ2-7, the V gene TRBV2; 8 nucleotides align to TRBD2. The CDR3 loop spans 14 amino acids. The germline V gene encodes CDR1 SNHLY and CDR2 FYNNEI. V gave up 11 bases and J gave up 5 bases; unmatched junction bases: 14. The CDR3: CAGLSGERGHEQYF. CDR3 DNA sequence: TGTGCCGGACTTAGCGGGGAGCGGGGTCACGAGCAGTACTTC.

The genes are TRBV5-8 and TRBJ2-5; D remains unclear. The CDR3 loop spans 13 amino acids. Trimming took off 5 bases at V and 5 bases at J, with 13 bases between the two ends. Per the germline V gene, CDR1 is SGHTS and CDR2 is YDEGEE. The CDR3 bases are TGTGCCAGCAGGAGAGAGGCCTGGGAGACCCAGTACTTC. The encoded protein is CASRREAWETQYF. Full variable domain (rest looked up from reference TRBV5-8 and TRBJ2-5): EAGVTQSPTHLIKTRGQQATLRCSPISGHTSVYWYQQALGLGLQFLLWYDEGEERNRGNFPPRFSGRQFPNYSSELNVNALELEDSALYLCASRREAWETQYFGPGTRLLVL.

The CDR3 nucleotides read TGTGCCAGCACACCCCTTACAGGGGACTATGGCTACACCTTC. This sequence encodes CASTPLTGDYGYTF. The rearrangement uses TRBV6-1 and TRBJ1-2; 7 positions match TRBD1. CDR3 length: 14 amino acids. Germline loops: CDR1 MNHNS, CDR2 SASEGT. The trim removed 7 bases at V and 3 bases at J, leaving 8 bases unmatched.

This CDR3 is CASSSKAGGVGEQYF. CDR3 coding DNA: TGTGCCAGCAGCTCCAAAGCAGGAGGGGTAGGTGAGCAGTACTTC. The chain links TRBV7-2 to TRBJ2-7; possibly TRBD2 for D (6 bases). CDR1 is SGHTA and CDR2 is FQGNSA in the germline V gene. V was pared by 4 bases and J by 7 bases, with 20 bases between. The CDR3 sequence is 15 residues long.

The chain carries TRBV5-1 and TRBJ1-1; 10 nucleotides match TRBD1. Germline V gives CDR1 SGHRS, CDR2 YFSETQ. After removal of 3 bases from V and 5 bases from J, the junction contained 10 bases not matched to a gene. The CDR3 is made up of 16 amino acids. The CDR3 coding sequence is TGCGCCAGCAGCTCGGGGCAGGGACAGGGGATTACTGAAGCTTTCTTT. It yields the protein CASSSGQGQGITEAFF.

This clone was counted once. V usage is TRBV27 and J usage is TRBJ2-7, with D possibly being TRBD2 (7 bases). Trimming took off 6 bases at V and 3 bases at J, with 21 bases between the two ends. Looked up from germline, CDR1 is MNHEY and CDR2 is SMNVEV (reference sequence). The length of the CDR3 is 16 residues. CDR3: CASSPLGGAENYEQYF. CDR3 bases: TGTGCCAGCAGCCCCTTGGGGGGGGCAGAAAACTACGAGCAGTACTTC.

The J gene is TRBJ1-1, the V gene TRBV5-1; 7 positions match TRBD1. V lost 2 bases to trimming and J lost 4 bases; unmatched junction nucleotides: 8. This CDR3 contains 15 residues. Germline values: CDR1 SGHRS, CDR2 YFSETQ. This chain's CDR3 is CASSFEGAFGTEAFF. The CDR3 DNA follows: TGCGCCAGCAGCTTTGAGGGGGCGTTTGGCACTGAAGCTTTCTTT.

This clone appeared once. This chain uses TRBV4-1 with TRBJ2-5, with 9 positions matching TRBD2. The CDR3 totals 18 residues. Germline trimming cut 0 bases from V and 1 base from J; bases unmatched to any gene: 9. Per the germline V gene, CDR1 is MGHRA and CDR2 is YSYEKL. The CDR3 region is CASSQDSGSVIPQETQYF. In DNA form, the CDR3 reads TGCGCCAGCAGCCAAGATAGCGGGAGCGTGATACCCCAAGAGACCCAGTACTTC.

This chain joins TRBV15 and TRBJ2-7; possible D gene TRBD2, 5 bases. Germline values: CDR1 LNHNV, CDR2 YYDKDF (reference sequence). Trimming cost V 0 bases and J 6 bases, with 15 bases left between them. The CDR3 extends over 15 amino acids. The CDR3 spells CATSRDRGVVGEQYF. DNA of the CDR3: TGTGCCACCAGCAGAGATCGGGGAGTGGTCGGCGAGCAGTACTTC.

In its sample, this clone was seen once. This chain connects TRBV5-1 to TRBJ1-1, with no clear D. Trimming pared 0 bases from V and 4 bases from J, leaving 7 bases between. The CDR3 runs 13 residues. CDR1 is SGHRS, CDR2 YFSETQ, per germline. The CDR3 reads CASSLDVGTEAFF. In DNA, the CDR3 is TGCGCCAGCAGCTTGGACGTCGGCACTGAAGCTTTCTTT.

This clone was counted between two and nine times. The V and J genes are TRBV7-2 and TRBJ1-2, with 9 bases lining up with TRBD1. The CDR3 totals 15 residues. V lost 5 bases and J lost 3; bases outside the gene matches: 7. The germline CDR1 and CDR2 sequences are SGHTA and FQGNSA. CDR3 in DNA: TGTGCCAGCAGCCCCGGGACAGGGAGGGACTATGGCTACACCTTC. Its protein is CASSPGTGRDYGYTF.

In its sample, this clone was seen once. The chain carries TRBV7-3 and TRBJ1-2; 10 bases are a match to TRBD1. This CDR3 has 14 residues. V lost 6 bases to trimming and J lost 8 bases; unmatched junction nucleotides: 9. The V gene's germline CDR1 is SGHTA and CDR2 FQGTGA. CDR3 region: CASSLDRGLMGYTF. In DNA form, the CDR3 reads TGTGCCAGCAGTCTAGACAGGGGGCTTATGGGCTACACCTTC. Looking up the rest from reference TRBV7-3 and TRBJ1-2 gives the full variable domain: GAGVSQTPSNKVTEKGKYVELRCDPISGHTALYWYRQSLGQGPEFLIYFQGTGAADDSGLPNDRFFAVRPEGSVSTLKIQRTERGDSAVYLCASSLDRGLMGYTFGSGTRLTVV.

This CDR3 reads CSVEGLAGGSASTDTQYF. The CDR3, as DNA: TGCAGCGTTGAGGGACTAGCGGGAGGCTCGGCTAGCACAGATACGCAGTATTTT. The chain carries TRBV29-1 and TRBJ2-3; the match to TRBD2 covers 15 bases. CDR3 length: 18 amino acids. CDR1 is SQVTM and CDR2 is ANQGSEA in the germline V gene. Trimming took 3 bases from V and 0 from J; bases not matched to a gene: 7.

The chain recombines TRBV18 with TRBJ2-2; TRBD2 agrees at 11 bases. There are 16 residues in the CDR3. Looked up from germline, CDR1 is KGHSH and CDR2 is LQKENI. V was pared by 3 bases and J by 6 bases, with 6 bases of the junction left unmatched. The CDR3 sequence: CASSPSSGRSAGELFF. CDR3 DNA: TGTGCCAGCTCACCGTCTAGCGGGAGGTCCGCCGGGGAGCTGTTTTTT.

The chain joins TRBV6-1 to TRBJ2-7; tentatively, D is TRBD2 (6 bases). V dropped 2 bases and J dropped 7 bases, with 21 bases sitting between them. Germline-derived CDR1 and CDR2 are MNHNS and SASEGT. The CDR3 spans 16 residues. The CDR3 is CASSELSWGVRGEQYF. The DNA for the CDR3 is TGTGCCAGCAGTGAACTCTCCTGGGGGGTAAGAGGGGAGCAGTACTTC.